This T cell receptor (beta chain) was recovered during a study of blood T cell repertoires in COVID-19. Study-wide context: There were acute and convalescent COVID-19 samples, and they came from the United States, Italy and Spain. Sample material is recorded as cDNA or gDNA derived from T cells, B-cell-depleted T cells, or PBMCs.

Trimming left V 3 bases short and J 5 bases short, with 14 bases between. CDR3 size: 14 residues. Germline V gene lookup returns CDR1 SGDLS and CDR2 YYNGEE. In the study's own analysis: Counts of nucleated cells, estimated from reference gene primer amplification, were obtained. TCRdb keeps only in-frame clones here, not all; method: immunoSEQ multiplex PCR. From that table come the V and J calls and clone size; the DNA was used to work out D and trimming. The sample yields around 250,000 clones, roughly 86% seen once. The TCR was taken from a woman in her sixties or seventies who had recovered from COVID-19. This chain links TRBV9 with TRBJ1-2; D possibly corresponds to TRBD1 (6 bases). What was sequenced was peripheral blood. Here the CDR3 reads CASSAGHQNYGYTF. The DNA of the CDR3 is TGTGCCAGCAGCGCGGGACACCAGAATTATGGCTACACCTTC.